Reported below is one T cell receptor (beta chain). The antigen it recognizes is unknown. Base qualities are missing; no much larger clone stands one base away. V has 9 bases trimmed and J has 2 bases trimmed; junction bases matching no gene number 9. The germline V gene encodes CDR1 LNHDA and CDR2 SQIVND (reference sequence). Taken from cysteine to phenylalanine, the CDR3 has 15 residues. The read is trimmed to its CDR3 DNA, 45 bases read in frame from base 1. Collaborating institutions collected whole blood in K2EDTA tubes following their own protocols. Collaborator samples were shipped for TCRbeta analysis as frozen whole blood, isolated PBMCs, or DNA extracted from either sample type. TCRbeta CDR3 regions were amplified from genomic DNA by means of the immunoSEQ Assay, a bias-controlled multiplex PCR. In the paper's pipeline: The number of nucleated cells in each sample was estimated by amplification of reference gene primers within the assay. To quantify the absolute abundance of each unique TCRbeta CDR3 rearrangement, sequence reads were collapsed and filtered. For each sample, productive Simpson clonality was calculated by taking the square root of Simpson's diversity index across productive rearrangements. As stored in TCRdb, this immuneACCESS dataset retains in-frame rearrangements with V and J assigned. A fraction of the clones does not appear; measured against another copy, unresolved V genes explain less than half of the discrepancy, and the remainder lacks a known reason. D and trimming were read from the DNA, whereas the V and J calls and clone size are those reported in that table. The sample table lists 150,000 to 200,000 clones, 85% to 90% of them with a count of one. 0.99% of the sample is held by the ten biggest clonotypes.

The data were obtained in a study of blood T cell repertoires in COVID-19 (dated by TCRdb to the early 2020s). For the wider study: Samples covering the acute and convalescent phases of COVID-19 were provided by collaborators in the United States, Italy and Spain. The prospective study material was composed of cDNA or gDNA derived from T cells, B-cell-depleted T cells, or PBMCs. Subjects who had been exposed to COVID-19, were actively infected with it, or had recovered from it provided the deeply sampled blood TCRbeta repertoires that made up the dataset. The repertoires were released in a freely available public database meant as a resource for research on the immune response to SARS-CoV-2. The samples were drawn from two sources: the first 160 participants of the ongoing ImmuneRACE study, and 1,000 to 1,500 subjects contributed by 6 global collaborators. A de-identified subject ID, COVID-19 status, age in years and sex were almost always included in the sample metadata. Where HLA class I and class II types were available, the types were taken from metadata supplied by the sample provider, not from assay-based typing. Results the study describes overall, beyond this receptor: How much clinical and demographic metadata was included differed by source and by participant, and the metadata was provided uncurated.

The V gene is TRBV19 and the J gene is TRBJ2-1, with 8 middle bases fitting TRBD2. Specimen: peripheral blood. The sequence derives from a man between 18 and 35 years old with acute or convalescent COVID-19. In nucleotides, the sequence is TGTGCCAGCCGCTACGCGGGGGGCCCCTACAATGAGCAGTTCTTC. The resulting protein is CASRYAGGPYNEQFF.